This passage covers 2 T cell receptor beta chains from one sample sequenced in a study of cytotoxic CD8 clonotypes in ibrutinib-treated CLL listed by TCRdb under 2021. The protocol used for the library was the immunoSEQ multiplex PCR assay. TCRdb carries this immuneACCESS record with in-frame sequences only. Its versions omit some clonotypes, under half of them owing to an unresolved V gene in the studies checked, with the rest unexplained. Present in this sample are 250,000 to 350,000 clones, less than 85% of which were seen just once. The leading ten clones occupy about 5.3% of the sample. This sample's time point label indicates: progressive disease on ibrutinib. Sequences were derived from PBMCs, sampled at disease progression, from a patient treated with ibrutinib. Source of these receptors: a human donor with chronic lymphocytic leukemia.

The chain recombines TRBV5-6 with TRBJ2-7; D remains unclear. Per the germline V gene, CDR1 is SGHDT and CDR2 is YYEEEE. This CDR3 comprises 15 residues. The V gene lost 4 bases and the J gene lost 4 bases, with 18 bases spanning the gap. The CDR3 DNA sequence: TGTGCCAGCAGCCTCTCAACAAGGGCTGGGTACGAGCAGTACTTC. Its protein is CASSLSTRAGYEQYF.

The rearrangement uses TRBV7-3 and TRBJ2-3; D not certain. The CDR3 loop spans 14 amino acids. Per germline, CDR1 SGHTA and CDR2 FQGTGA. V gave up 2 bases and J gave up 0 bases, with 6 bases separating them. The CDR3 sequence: CASSLSPSTDTQYF. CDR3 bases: TGTGCCAGCAGCTTATCCCCTAGCACAGATACGCAGTATTTT. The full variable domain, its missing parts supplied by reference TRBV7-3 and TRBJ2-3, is GAGVSQTPSNKVTEKGKYVELRCDPISGHTALYWYRQSLGQGPEFLIYFQGTGAADDSGLPNDRFFAVRPEGSVSTLKIQRTERGDSAVYLCASSLSPSTDTQYFGPGTRLTVL.